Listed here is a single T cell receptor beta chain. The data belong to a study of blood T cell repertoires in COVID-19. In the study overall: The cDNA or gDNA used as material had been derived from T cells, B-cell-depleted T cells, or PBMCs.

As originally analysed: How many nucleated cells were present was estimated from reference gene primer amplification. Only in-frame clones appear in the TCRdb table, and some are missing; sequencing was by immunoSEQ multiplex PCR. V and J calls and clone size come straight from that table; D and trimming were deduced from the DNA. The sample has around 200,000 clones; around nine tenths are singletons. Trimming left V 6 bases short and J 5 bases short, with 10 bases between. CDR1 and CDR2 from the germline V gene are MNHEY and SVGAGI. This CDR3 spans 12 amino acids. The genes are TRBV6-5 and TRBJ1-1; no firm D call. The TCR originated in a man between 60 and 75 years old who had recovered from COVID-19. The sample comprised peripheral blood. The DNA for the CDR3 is TGTGCCAGCAGCGTGACGAGGACTGAAGCTTTCTTT. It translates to CASSVTRTEAFF.